This T cell receptor (beta chain) was profiled in a study of blood T cell repertoires in COVID-19. The germline gives CDR1 LGHDT, CDR2 YNNKEL (reference sequence). Trimming removed 0 bases at V and 2 bases at J, with 10 bases between. This CDR3 has 15 amino acids. The authors' processing: Amplification with reference gene primers provided the estimates of nucleated cell counts. Only in-frame clones appear in the TCRdb table, and some are missing; sequencing was by immunoSEQ multiplex PCR. Clonal size and the V and J genes are those of that table, whereas D and trimming came from the DNA. Altogether 160,000 or so clones are present, just under 90% being singletons, with the ten largest covering around a tenth.

The sample comprised peripheral blood. The chain carries TRBV3-1 (or the pseudogene TRBV3-2) and TRBJ1-2; D perhaps matches TRBD1 (5 bases). This TCR derives from a woman in her 70s with COVID-19, enrolled during active disease. The CDR3: CASSQDYGGNYGYTF. In DNA, the CDR3 is TGTGCCAGCAGCCAAGATTACGGGGGGAACTATGGCTACACCTTC.